The 3 T cell receptor beta chains below were found in one sample sequenced in a study of T-cell reconstitution after alpha-beta-depleted transplantation in children. Preparation of the TCRbeta library involved a method that used unique molecular identifiers. TCRdb called the PCR reads again in MiXCR, with one record for every CDR3 protein. The sample shows around 440,000 distinct CDR3 sequences, about 11% of them seen only once. Here the sequenced sample was PBMCs, taken before TCRalphabeta/CD19-depleted stem cell transplant. The receptors were sampled from a child younger than 10 with inherited bone marrow failure, due to receive a stem cell transplant.

This clonotype has a count of ten or more. The rearrangement uses TRBV7-8 and TRBJ2-2; TRBD2 agrees at 8 bases. This CDR3 comprises 16 residues. With 8 bases clipped from V and 2 bases from J, the junction kept 10 bases outside the gene matches. Germline V lookup: CDR1 SGHVS, CDR2 FQNEAQ. The CDR3 DNA reads TGTGCCAGCGCCGGAGGGCGGGAGGCCAACACCGGGGAGCTGTTTTTT. It is translated as CASAGGREANTGELFF.

There are many counts of this clonotype. J is TRBJ2-7 and V is TRBV5-6, with 9 bases identical to TRBD2. The CDR3 consists of 13 residues. Germline CDR1 SGHDT, CDR2 YYEEEE. With V trimmed by 4 bases and J by 6 bases, 5 bases remained unmatched. CDR3 loop: CASSEGLATEQYF. The CDR3, as DNA: TGTGCCAGCAGCGAGGGACTAGCCACCGAGCAGTACTTC. The full variable domain, its missing parts supplied by reference TRBV5-6 and TRBJ2-7, is DAGVTQSPTHLIKTRGQQVTLRCSPKSGHDTVSWYQQALGQGPQFIFQYYEEEERQRGNFPDRFSGHQFPNYSSELNVNALLLGDSALYLCASSEGLATEQYFGPGTRLTVT.

This clonotype was seen at least ten times. The chain uses TRBV5-1 and TRBJ2-1; D is undetermined. The germline CDR1 and CDR2 sequences are SGHRS and YFSETQ. Trimming cost V 0 bases and J 6 bases, with 16 bases left between them. The CDR3 extends over 16 amino acids. The CDR3, as DNA: TGCGCCAGCAGCTTGGACTCGCGGTATCAGGCCAATGAGCAGTTCTTC. The encoded protein is CASSLDSRYQANEQFF.